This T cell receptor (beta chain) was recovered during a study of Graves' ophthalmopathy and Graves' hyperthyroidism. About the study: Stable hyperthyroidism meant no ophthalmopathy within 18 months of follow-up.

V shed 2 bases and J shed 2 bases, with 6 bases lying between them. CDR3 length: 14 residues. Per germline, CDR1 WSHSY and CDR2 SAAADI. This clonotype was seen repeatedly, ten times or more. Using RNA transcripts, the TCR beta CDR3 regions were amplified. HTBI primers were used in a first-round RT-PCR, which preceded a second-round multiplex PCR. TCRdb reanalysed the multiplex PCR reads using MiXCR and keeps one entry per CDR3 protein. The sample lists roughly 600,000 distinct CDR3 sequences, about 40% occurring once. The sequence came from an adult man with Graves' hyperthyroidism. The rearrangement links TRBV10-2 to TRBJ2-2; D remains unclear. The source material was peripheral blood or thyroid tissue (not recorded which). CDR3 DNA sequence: TGCGCCAGCAGTGAGGGTGGAAACACCGGGGAGCTGTTTTTT. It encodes CASSEGGNTGELFF.